This is a list of T cell receptor beta chains from one sample in a study of shared clonotypes between healthy human individuals. Only in-frame clones appear in the TCRdb table, and some are missing; sequencing was by immunoSEQ multiplex PCR. The sample lists roughly 2.5 million clones; 85% to 95% were seen once. Specimen: naive CD4+ T cells sorted from blood. Receptors originate from a man younger than 30 in good health. CDR3s include the opening cysteine and the closing phenylalanine or tryptophan. Fields, in order: J gene, D gene, V gene, clone size, CDR3 protein, CDR3 DNA. A D gene is named only where the DNA matches it firmly. A row's size may be missing; if present it is once, few, many or a size class.

j_gene: TRBJ2-2
d_gene: NA
v_gene: TRBV18
abundance: NA
CDR3aa: CASSPPKRTGELFF
CDR3nt: TGTGCCAGCTCACCACCGAAGCGGACCGGGGAGCTGTTTTTT

j_gene: TRBJ2-3
d_gene: TRBD2
v_gene: TRBV2
abundance: NA
CDR3aa: CAGERGGSTDTQYF
CDR3nt: TGTGCCGGTGAGCGGGGGGGTAGCACAGATACGCAGTATTTT

j_gene: TRBJ2-2
d_gene: NA
v_gene: TRBV9
abundance: NA
CDR3aa: CASSLQSANTGELFF
CDR3nt: TGTGCCAGCAGTTTACAGAGCGCGAACACCGGGGAGCTGTTTTTT

j_gene: TRBJ1-1
d_gene: NA
v_gene: TRBV5-6
abundance: NA
CDR3aa: CASSLSGGTEAFF
CDR3nt: TGTGCCAGCAGCTTGTCGGGTGGAACTGAAGCTTTCTTT

j_gene: TRBJ1-1
d_gene: NA
v_gene: TRBV5-1
abundance: NA
CDR3aa: CASNLTPDRMAEAFF
CDR3nt: TGCGCCAGCAATTTGACCCCCGACAGAATGGCCGAAGCTTTCTTT

j_gene: TRBJ2-1
d_gene: TRBD2
v_gene: TRBV18
abundance: once
CDR3aa: CASSPGLEGSGNEQFF
CDR3nt: TGTGCCAGCTCACCGGGACTAGAGGGGTCTGGGAATGAGCAGTTCTTC

j_gene: TRBJ2-5
d_gene: NA
v_gene: TRBV30
abundance: once
CDR3aa: CAWSYEGRETQYF
CDR3nt: TGTGCCTGGAGTTATGAGGGGCGGGAGACCCAGTACTTC

j_gene: TRBJ1-2
d_gene: NA
v_gene: TRBV19
abundance: NA
CDR3aa: CASSGGRNGYTF
CDR3nt: TGTGCCAGTAGTGGAGGGCGAAATGGCTACACCTTC

j_gene: TRBJ1-2
d_gene: NA
v_gene: TRBV7-2
abundance: NA
CDR3aa: CASSLLEGSYGYTF
CDR3nt: TGTGCCAGCAGCTTATTAGAGGGAAGCTATGGCTACACCTTC

j_gene: TRBJ1-6
d_gene: NA
v_gene: TRBV7-8
abundance: NA
CDR3aa: CASRRDTYNSPLHF
CDR3nt: TGTGCCAGCAGAAGGGATACCTATAATTCACCCCTCCACTTT

j_gene: TRBJ2-7
d_gene: TRBD1
v_gene: TRBV2
abundance: once
CDR3aa: CASKQGAYEQYF
CDR3nt: TGTGCCAGCAAACAGGGGGCCTACGAGCAGTACTTC

j_gene: TRBJ1-5
d_gene: TRBD1
v_gene: TRBV6-6
abundance: once
CDR3aa: CASSPTGARQPQHF
CDR3nt: TGTGCCAGCAGTCCAACAGGGGCCAGGCAGCCCCAGCATTTT

j_gene: TRBJ1-1
d_gene: NA
v_gene: TRBV7-8
abundance: NA
CDR3aa: CASSLESSAGVDTEAFF
CDR3nt: TGTGCCAGCAGCTTAGAAAGTTCCGCAGGGGTTGACACTGAAGCTTTCTTT

j_gene: TRBJ1-5
d_gene: NA
v_gene: TRBV6-6
abundance: NA
CDR3aa: CASSYSEKGQPQHF
CDR3nt: TGTGCCAGCAGTTACTCGGAGAAGGGCCAGCCCCAGCATTTT